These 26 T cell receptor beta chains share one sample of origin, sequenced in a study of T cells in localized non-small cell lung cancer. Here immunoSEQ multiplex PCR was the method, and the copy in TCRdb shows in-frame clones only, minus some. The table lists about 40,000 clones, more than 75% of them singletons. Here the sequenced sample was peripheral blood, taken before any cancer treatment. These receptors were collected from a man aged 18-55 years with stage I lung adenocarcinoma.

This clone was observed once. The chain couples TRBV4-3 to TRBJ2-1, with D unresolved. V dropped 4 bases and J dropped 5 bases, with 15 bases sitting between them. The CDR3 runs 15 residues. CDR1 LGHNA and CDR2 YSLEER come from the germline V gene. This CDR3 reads CASSPGPSHNNEQFF. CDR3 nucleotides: TGCGCCAGCAGCCCAGGCCCCAGTCATAACAATGAGCAGTTCTTC.

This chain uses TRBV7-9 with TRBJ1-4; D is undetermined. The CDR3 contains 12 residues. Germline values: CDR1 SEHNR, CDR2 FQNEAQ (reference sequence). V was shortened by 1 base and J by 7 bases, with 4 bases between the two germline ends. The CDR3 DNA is TGTGCCAGCAGCTTAGTTAGTGAAAAACTGTTTTTT. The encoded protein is CASSLVSEKLFF.

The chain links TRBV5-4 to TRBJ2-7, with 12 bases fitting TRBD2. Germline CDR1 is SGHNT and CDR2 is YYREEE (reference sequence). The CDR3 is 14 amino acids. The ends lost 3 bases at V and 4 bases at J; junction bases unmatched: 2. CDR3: CASSWTSGEYEQYF. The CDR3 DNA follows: TGTGCCAGCAGCTGGACTAGCGGGGAGTACGAGCAGTACTTC.

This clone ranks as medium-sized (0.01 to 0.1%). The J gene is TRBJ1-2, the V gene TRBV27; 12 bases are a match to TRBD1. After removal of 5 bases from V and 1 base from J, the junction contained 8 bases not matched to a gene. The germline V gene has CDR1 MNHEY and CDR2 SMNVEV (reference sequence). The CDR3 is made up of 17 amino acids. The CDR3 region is CASSLRGDRGLNYGYTF. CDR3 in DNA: TGTGCCAGCAGTCTACGGGGGGACAGGGGGCTTAACTATGGCTACACCTTC.

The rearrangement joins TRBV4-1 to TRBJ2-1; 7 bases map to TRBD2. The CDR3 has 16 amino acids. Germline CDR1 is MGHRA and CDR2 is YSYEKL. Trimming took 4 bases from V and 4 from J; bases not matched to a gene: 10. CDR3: CASSRGEGFSYNEQFF. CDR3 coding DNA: TGCGCCAGCAGCCGAGGGGAGGGGTTCTCGTACAATGAGCAGTTCTTC.

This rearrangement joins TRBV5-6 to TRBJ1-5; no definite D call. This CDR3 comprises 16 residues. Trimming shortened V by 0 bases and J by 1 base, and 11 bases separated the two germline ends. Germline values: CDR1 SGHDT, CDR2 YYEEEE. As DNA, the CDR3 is TGTGCCAGCAGCTTGGGGGGAGCCGGGAGCAATCAGCCCCAGCATTTT. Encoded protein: CASSLGGAGSNQPQHF. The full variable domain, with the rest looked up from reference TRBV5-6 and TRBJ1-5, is DAGVTQSPTHLIKTRGQQVTLRCSPKSGHDTVSWYQQALGQGPQFIFQYYEEEERQRGNFPDRFSGHQFPNYSSELNVNALLLGDSALYLCASSLGGAGSNQPQHFGDGTRLSIL.

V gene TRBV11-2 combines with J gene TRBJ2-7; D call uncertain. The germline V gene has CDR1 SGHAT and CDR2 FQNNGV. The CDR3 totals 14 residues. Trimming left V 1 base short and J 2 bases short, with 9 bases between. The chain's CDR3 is CASSLGFTAYEQYF. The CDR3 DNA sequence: TGTGCCAGCAGCTTAGGCTTTACCGCCTACGAGCAGTACTTC.

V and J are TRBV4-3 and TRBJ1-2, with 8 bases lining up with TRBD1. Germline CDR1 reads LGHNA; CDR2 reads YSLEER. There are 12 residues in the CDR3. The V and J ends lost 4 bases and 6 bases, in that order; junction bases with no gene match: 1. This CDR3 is CASSPGGHGYTF. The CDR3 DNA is TGCGCCAGCAGCCCAGGGGGCCATGGCTACACCTTC.

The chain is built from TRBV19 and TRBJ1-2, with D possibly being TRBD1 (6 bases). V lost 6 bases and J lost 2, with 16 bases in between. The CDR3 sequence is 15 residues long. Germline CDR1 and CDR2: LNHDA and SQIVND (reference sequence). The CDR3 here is CASRREDSSNYGYTF. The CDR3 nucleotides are TGTGCCAGTAGGCGAGAGGACAGCTCCAACTATGGCTACACCTTC.

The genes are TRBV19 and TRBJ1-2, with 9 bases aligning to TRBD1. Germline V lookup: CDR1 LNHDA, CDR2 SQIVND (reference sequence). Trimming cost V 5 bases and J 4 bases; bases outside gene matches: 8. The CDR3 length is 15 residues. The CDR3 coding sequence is TGTGCCAGTAGTCTCATGACAGGGGGGTCCTATGGCTACACCTTC. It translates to CASSLMTGGSYGYTF.

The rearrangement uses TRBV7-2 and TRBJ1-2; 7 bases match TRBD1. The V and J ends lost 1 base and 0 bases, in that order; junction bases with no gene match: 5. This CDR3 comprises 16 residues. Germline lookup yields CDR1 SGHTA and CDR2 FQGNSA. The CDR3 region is CASSLGGQAANYGYTF. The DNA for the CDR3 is TGTGCCAGCAGCTTAGGCGGACAGGCAGCTAACTATGGCTACACCTTC.

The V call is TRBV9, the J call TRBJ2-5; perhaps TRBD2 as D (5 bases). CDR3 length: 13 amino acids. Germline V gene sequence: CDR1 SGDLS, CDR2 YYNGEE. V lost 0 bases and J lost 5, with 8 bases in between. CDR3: CASSVVTGETQYF. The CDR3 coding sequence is TGTGCCAGCAGCGTAGTCACGGGGGAGACCCAGTACTTC.

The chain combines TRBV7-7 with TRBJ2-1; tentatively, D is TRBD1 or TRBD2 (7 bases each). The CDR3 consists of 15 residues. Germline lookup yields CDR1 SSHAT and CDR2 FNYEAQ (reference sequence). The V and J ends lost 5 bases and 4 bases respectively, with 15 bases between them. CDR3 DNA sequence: TGTGCCAGCAGCCCCAGGGGGGAGGGATACAATGAGCAGTTCTTC. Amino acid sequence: CASSPRGEGYNEQFF. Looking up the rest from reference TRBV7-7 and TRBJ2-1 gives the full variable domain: GAGVSQSPRYKVTKRGQDVTLRCDPISSHATLYWYQQALGQGPEFLTYFNYEAQPDKSGLPSDRFSAERPEGSISTLTIQRTEQRDSAMYRCASSPRGEGYNEQFFGPGTRLTVL.

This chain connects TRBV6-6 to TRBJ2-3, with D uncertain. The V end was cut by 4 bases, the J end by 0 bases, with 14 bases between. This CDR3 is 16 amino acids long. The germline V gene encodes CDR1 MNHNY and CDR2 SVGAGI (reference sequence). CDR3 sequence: CASSSRQATSTDTQYF. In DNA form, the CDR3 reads TGTGCCAGCAGTTCCCGGCAGGCGACTAGCACAGATACGCAGTATTTT.

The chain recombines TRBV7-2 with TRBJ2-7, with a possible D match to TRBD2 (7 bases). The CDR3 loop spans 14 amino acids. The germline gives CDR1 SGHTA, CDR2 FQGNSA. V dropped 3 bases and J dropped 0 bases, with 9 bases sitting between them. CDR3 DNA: TGTGCCAGCAGCTTGGGGGGGCACTCCTACGAGCAGTACTTC. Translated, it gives CASSLGGHSYEQYF.

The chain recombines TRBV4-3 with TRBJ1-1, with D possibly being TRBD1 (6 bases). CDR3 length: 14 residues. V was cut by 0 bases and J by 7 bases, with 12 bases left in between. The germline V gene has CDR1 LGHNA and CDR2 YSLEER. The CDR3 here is CASSQDLRGVEAFF. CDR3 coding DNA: TGCGCCAGCAGCCAAGACCTTAGGGGGGTTGAAGCTTTCTTT.

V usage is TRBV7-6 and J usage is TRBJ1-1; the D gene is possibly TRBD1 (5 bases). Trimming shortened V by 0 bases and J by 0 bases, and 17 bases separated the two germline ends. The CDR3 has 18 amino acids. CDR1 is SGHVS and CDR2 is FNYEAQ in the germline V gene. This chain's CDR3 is CASSLARRGRLMNTEAFF. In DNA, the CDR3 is TGTGCCAGCAGCTTAGCGAGGAGGGGCAGACTTATGAACACTGAAGCTTTCTTT. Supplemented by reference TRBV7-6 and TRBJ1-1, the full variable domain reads GAGVSQSPRYKVTKRGQDVALRCDPISGHVSLYWYRQALGQGPEFLTYFNYEAQQDKSGLPNDRFSAERPEGSISTLTIQRTEQRDSAMYRCASSLARRGRLMNTEAFFGQGTRLTVV.

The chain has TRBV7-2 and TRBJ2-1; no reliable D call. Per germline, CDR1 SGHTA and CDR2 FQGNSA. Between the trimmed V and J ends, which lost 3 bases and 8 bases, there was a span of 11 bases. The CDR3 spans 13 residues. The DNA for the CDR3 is TGTGCCAGCAGCTTCCCGGAAATCTATGAGCAGTTCTTC. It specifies CASSFPEIYEQFF.

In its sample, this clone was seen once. CDR3 loop: CASSGTGHEQFF. CDR3 nucleotide sequence: TGTGCCAGCAGCGGGACAGGGCATGAGCAGTTCTTC. The rearrangement joins TRBV9 to TRBJ2-1; 8 bases fit TRBD1. The CDR3 spans 12 residues. Looked up from germline, CDR1 is SGDLS and CDR2 is YYNGEE. J was trimmed by 8 bases and V by 3 bases; bases with no gene match: 1. Full variable domain (missing parts from reference TRBV9 and TRBJ2-1): DSGVTQTPKHLITATGQRVTLRCSPRSGDLSVYWYQQSLDQGLQFLIQYYNGEERAKGNILERFSAQQFPDLHSELNLSSLELGDSALYFCASSGTGHEQFFGPGTRLTVL.

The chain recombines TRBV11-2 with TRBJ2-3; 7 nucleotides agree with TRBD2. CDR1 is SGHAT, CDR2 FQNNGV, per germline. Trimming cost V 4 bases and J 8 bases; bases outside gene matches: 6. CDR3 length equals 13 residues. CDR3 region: CASSSTSWGTQYF. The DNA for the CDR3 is TGTGCCAGCAGCTCGACTAGCTGGGGTACGCAGTATTTT.

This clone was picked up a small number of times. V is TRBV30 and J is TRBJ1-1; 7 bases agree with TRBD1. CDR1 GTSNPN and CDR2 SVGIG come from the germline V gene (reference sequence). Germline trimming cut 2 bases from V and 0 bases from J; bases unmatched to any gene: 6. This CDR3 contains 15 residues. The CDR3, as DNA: TGTGCCTGGAGTAATGAGGGACAGTTGAACACTGAAGCTTTCTTT. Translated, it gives CAWSNEGQLNTEAFF.

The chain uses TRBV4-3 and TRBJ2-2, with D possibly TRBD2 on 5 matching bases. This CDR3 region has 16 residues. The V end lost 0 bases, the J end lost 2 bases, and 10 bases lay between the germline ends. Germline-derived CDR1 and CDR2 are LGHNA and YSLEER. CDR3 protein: CASSQDRGRNTGELFF. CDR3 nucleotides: TGCGCCAGCAGCCAAGATAGAGGGAGAAACACCGGGGAGCTGTTTTTT.

CDR3 DNA sequence: TGTGCCAGCAGCCCACTCTTGGCAGGGACCTACTACACCTTC. This sequence encodes CASSPLLAGTYYTF. The chain employs TRBV5-5 and TRBJ1-2; D might be TRBD1 (5 bases). The length of the CDR3 is 14 residues. The V end lost 4 bases, the J end lost 10 bases, and 20 bases lay between the germline ends. The germline CDR1 and CDR2 sequences are SGHKS and YYEKEE (reference sequence). The entire variable domain, with the rest obtained from reference TRBV5-5 and TRBJ1-2, is as follows: DAGVTQSPTHLIKTRGQQVTLRCSPISGHKSVSWYQQVLGQGPQFIFQYYEKEERGRGNFPDRFSARQFPNYSSELNVNALLLGDSALYLCASSPLLAGTYYTFGSGTRLTVV.

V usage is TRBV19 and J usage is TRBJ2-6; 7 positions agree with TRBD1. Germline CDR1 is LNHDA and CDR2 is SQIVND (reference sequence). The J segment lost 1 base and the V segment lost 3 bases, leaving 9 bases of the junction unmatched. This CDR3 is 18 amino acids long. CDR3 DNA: TGTGCCAGTAGTATCTTGGGACAGCTAGCTTCTGGGGCCAACGTCCTGACTTTC. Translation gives CASSILGQLASGANVLTF.

In nucleotides, the CDR3 is TGTGCCAGCAGCTTAGGCGGGGGCGACGGCACAGATACGCAGTATTTT. Translation: CASSLGGGDGTDTQYF. J is TRBJ2-3 and V is TRBV7-3, with a possible D match to TRBD2 (7 bases). CDR1 and CDR2 from the germline V gene are SGHTA and FQGTGA. V was clipped by 2 bases and J by 1 base, with 13 bases between them. The CDR3 is made up of 16 amino acids.

The CDR3 DNA follows: TGTGCCAGCAGTGCCGGGTCTGGGTCTCGCGGTGAGCAGTTCTTC. Encoded protein: CASSAGSGSRGEQFF. The V gene is TRBV27, the J gene TRBJ2-1; D is unclear. Germline lookup yields CDR1 MNHEY and CDR2 SMNVEV (reference sequence). Trimming stripped 5 bases from V and 9 bases from J, with 20 bases between. The CDR3 runs to 15 residues.